Given below is one T cell receptor (beta chain) in context. The antigen remains undetermined. Each CDR3 protein is one row after TCRdb ran MiXCR on the RT-PCR reads. The repertoire holds around 520,000 distinct CDR3 sequences, with about 25% as singletons. This entry comes from a study of response to subunit inactivated influenza vaccine. Study findings and constraints: Researchers suggested that each seasonal influenza vaccination recruits few new T cells.

With V trimmed by 1 base and J by 1 base, 15 bases remained unmatched. The CDR3 runs 20 residues. The germline V gene encodes CDR1 DFQATT and CDR2 SNEGSKA (reference sequence). The receptor was isolated from a man in his fifties or sixties who received an inactivated influenza vaccine. The chain uses TRBV20-1 and TRBJ2-2; 10 positions agree with TRBD2. Sample: CD4+ T cells sorted from PBMCs, taken roughly 5 days after vaccination. The CDR3 DNA reads as TGCAGTGCTAGAGCCCGCGACAGCTGGCGGACTAGCGGGAACACCGGGGAGCTGTTTTTT. It is translated as CSARARDSWRTSGNTGELFF.